The present T cell receptor (beta chain) was sequenced within a study of blood T cell repertoires in COVID-19. The V end lost 3 bases, the J end lost 2 bases, and 8 bases lay between the germline ends. The CDR3 contains 13 residues. CDR1 and CDR2 from the germline V gene are SGHRS and YFSETQ. Repertoires were generated with immunoSEQ multiplex PCR, while TCRdb's copy carries only in-frame clones and drops some. Altogether a few hundred thousand clones are present, over 75% being singletons, with the ten largest covering 1%. The chain couples TRBV5-1 to TRBJ1-2; D possibly corresponds to TRBD1 (6 bases). The source of this sequence is a man aged 45-60 years with active or convalescent COVID-19. Sequences were obtained from peripheral blood. CDR3: CASSSQGNYGYTF. CDR3 DNA: TGCGCCAGCAGCTCCCAGGGGAACTATGGCTACACCTTC.